Below are 20 T cell receptor beta chains sequenced from a single sample in a study of T cell changes during pregnancy in multiple sclerosis. Assay used: immunoSEQ multiplex PCR; TCRdb lists only in-frame clones, some missing. This table holds about 64,000 clones, almost 97% found once. Sequencing used CD8+ T cells from peripheral blood mononuclear cells, obtained after pregnancy. These TCRs come from a female donor with multiple sclerosis, enrolled in a pregnancy study.

The chain carries TRBV28 and TRBJ1-5, with no clear D. This CDR3 is built from 15 residues. Per germline, CDR1 MDHEN and CDR2 SYDVKM. V gave up 2 bases and J gave up 4 bases, with 12 bases separating them. As DNA, the CDR3 is TGTGCCAGCAGTTTAGAGTTCCGAGGGAATCAGCCCCAGCATTTT. It codes for CASSLEFRGNQPQHF.

The chain is built from TRBV4-1 and TRBJ2-3; D is perhaps TRBD1 (5 bases). The CDR3 length is 15 residues. Trimming removed 0 bases at V and 0 bases at J, with 7 bases between. Germline V gives CDR1 MGHRA, CDR2 YSYEKL. This chain's CDR3 is CASSQDSGSTDTQYF. DNA for the CDR3: TGCGCCAGCAGCCAAGATTCAGGGAGCACAGATACGCAGTATTTT.

The chain carries TRBV7-9 and TRBJ2-7, with D tentatively TRBD2 (5 bases). Germline V gene sequence: CDR1 SEHNR, CDR2 FQNEAQ (reference sequence). Trimming shortened V by 5 bases and J by 7 bases, and 9 bases separated the two germline ends. The CDR3 has 11 residues. The DNA of the CDR3 is TGTGCCAGCAGCCTGAGGGAGGAGCAGTACTTC. It is translated as CASSLREEQYF.

By proportion, this clone is medium-sized. The chain has TRBV2 and TRBJ2-7; D ambiguous. V was pared by 6 bases and J by 2 bases, with 14 bases between. Germline loops: CDR1 SNHLY, CDR2 FYNNEI. This CDR3 spans 14 amino acids. The CDR3: CASSLGANPYEQYF. CDR3 coding DNA: TGTGCCAGCAGCCTAGGTGCAAACCCCTACGAGCAGTACTTC.

This clone was seen only once. The gene calls are TRBV27 and TRBJ2-2; the D is unclear. There are 13 residues in the CDR3. V shed 3 bases and J shed 2 bases, with 4 bases lying between them. Germline V gene data show CDR1 as MNHEY and CDR2 as SMNVEV (reference sequence). The CDR3 loop is CASSFSNTGELFF. The CDR3 bases are TGTGCCAGCAGTTTCTCCAACACCGGGGAGCTGTTTTTT.

The CDR3 spells CASSVGQGSTEAFF. The CDR3, as DNA: TGTGCCAGCAGCGTTGGACAGGGGAGTACTGAAGCTTTCTTT. V usage is TRBV5-8 and J usage is TRBJ1-1; 9 nucleotides agree with TRBD1. V dropped 4 bases and J dropped 5; count of bases not matched to a gene: 6. CDR1 is SGHTS and CDR2 is YDEGEE in the germline V gene. This CDR3 region has 14 residues.

The genes are TRBV10-3 and TRBJ1-1; D gene uncertain. The ends were cut back, 8 bases at V and 4 bases at J, with 20 bases in the middle. The CDR3 is 15 residues long. Germline V gene sequence: CDR1 ENHRY, CDR2 SYGVKD. Here the CDR3 reads CAIGPTGEEGTEAFF. The CDR3 bases are TGTGCCATCGGTCCAACCGGGGAAGAAGGCACTGAAGCTTTCTTT.

This rearrangement joins TRBV19 to TRBJ2-7; possible D gene TRBD2, 6 bases. The V end was cut by 6 bases, the J end by 0 bases, with 12 bases between. Germline V gives CDR1 LNHDA, CDR2 SQIVND (reference sequence). The CDR3 is 14 amino acids. DNA of the CDR3: TGTGCCAGTAGCCCACTCGGGGGCTCCTACGAGCAGTACTTC. Translated, it gives CASSPLGGSYEQYF. The complete variable domain, with remaining parts taken from reference TRBV19 and TRBJ2-7, reads DGGITQSPKYLFRKEGQNVTLSCEQNLNHDAMYWYRQDPGQGLRLIYYSQIVNDFQKGDIAEGYSVSREKKESFPLTVTSAQKNPTAFYLCASSPLGGSYEQYFGPGTRLTVT.

The chain carries TRBV27 and TRBJ2-7; a weak D match, TRBD1 (5 bases). The germline V gene has CDR1 MNHEY and CDR2 SMNVEV (reference sequence). V lost 8 bases and J lost 3, with 14 bases in between. The CDR3 runs 13 residues. CDR3 DNA: TGTGCCAGCCGCCAGGGATCGTTCTACGAGCAGTACTTC. It is translated as CASRQGSFYEQYF.

The chain links TRBV2 to TRBJ1-2, with D perhaps matching TRBD1 (5 bases). The CDR3 has 17 amino acids. Germline loops: CDR1 SNHLY, CDR2 FYNNEI. V was shortened by 2 bases and J by 6 bases, with 22 bases between the two germline ends. The CDR3 bases are TGTGCCAGCAGTGAAACCGCCCTTCGTTTTCAGGGTCATGGCTACACCTTC. Residues: CASSETALRFQGHGYTF.

V usage is TRBV28 and J usage is TRBJ2-7, with D perhaps TRBD1 (6 bases). Germline V CDR1 and CDR2: MDHEN, SYDVKM. The CDR3 length is 15 residues. V was trimmed by 3 bases and J by 0 bases, leaving 12 bases between them. For the CDR3, the DNA is TGTGCCAGCAGTTTGGCCGTGACAGGCTCCTACGAGCAGTACTTC. Translated, it gives CASSLAVTGSYEQYF. Based on the CDR3 plus reference TRBV28 and TRBJ2-7, the full variable domain is DVKVTQSSRYLVKRTGEKVFLECVQDMDHENMFWYRQDPGLGLRLIYFSYDVKMKEKGDIPEGYSVSREKKERFSLILESASTNQTSMYLCASSLAVTGSYEQYFGPGTRLTVT.

This sequence joins TRBV9 and TRBJ2-7; tentatively, D is TRBD2 (5 bases). Germline assignment: CDR1 SGDLS and CDR2 YYNGEE. This CDR3 is 12 amino acids long. V lost 2 bases, J lost 6 bases, and 9 bases lay in between. The chain's CDR3 is CASSVPRGEQYF. The CDR3 DNA is TGTGCCAGCAGCGTCCCCCGGGGCGAGCAGTACTTC.

The genes are TRBV2 and TRBJ1-1; tentatively, D is TRBD1 (5 bases). V was shortened by 7 bases and J by 0 bases, with 12 bases between the two germline ends. Germline loops: CDR1 SNHLY, CDR2 FYNNEI. This CDR3 comprises 14 residues. The CDR3 DNA reads as TGTGCCAGCAAGGAGGGGTCGATGAACACTGAAGCTTTCTTT. This gives the protein CASKEGSMNTEAFF.

This clone was counted a few times. The rearrangement links TRBV21-1 to TRBJ1-5; the D call of TRBD1 is as the table states it, not checked on the DNA. TRBV21-1 is an annotated pseudogene. The CDR3 extends over 13 amino acids. DNA for the CDR3: TGTGCCACCGGGACAGATAGCAATCAGCCCCAGCATTTT. Translating it yields CATGTDSNQPQHF.

This chain uses TRBV19 with TRBJ2-5; TRBD2 aligns across 16 bases. The CDR3 runs 19 residues. Germline V gives CDR1 LNHDA, CDR2 SQIVND (reference sequence). V lost 6 bases and J lost 1; bases outside the gene matches: 11. CDR3 sequence reads: CASSPMGLAGGAPQETQYF. The CDR3 nucleotides are TGTGCCAGTAGCCCCATGGGACTAGCGGGAGGGGCTCCCCAAGAGACCCAGTACTTC. Combining the CDR3 with reference TRBV19 and TRBJ2-5 gives the whole variable domain DGGITQSPKYLFRKEGQNVTLSCEQNLNHDAMYWYRQDPGQGLRLIYYSQIVNDFQKGDIAEGYSVSREKKESFPLTVTSAQKNPTAFYLCASSPMGLAGGAPQETQYFGPGTRLLVL.

The chain has TRBV19 and TRBJ1-1; 8 bases are shared with TRBD1. Germline V CDR1 and CDR2: LNHDA, SQIVND (reference sequence). Trimming removed 3 bases from V and 5 bases from J; junction bases left unmatched: 11. The CDR3 sequence is 16 residues long. CDR3 loop: CASSISSGGDYTEAFF. DNA of the CDR3: TGTGCCAGTAGTATCTCGTCAGGGGGCGATTATACTGAAGCTTTCTTT.

The sample holds one count of this clone. The chain links TRBV19 to TRBJ1-1; the match to TRBD1 covers 7 bases. This CDR3 has 12 residues. The J segment lost 6 bases and the V segment lost 8 bases, leaving 6 bases of the junction unmatched. Germline assignment: CDR1 LNHDA and CDR2 SQIVND (reference sequence). CDR3 residues: CASHRGLSEAFF. In DNA, the CDR3 is TGTGCCAGTCACAGGGGCCTTTCTGAAGCTTTCTTT.

The gene calls are TRBV30 and TRBJ2-7; TRBD1 matches at 8 bases. The germline V gene encodes CDR1 GTSNPN and CDR2 SVGIG (reference sequence). Losses at the gene ends were 5 bases for V and 5 bases for J; bases not matched to a gene: 8. The CDR3 covers 13 residues. CDR3 in DNA: TGTGCCTGGGCCTACAGGGGGGTCAACGAGCAGTACTTC. Translating it yields CAWAYRGVNEQYF.

The chain is built from TRBV6-5 and TRBJ1-2; D unclear. CDR1 is MNHEY and CDR2 is SVGAGI in the germline V gene. Trimming stripped 0 bases from V and 2 bases from J, with 13 bases between. This CDR3 is built from 16 residues. CDR3 coding DNA: TGTGCCAGCAGTTACTCGAAACGGGGTTCAAACTATGGCTACACCTTC. Translation: CASSYSKRGSNYGYTF.

This clone came up many times. The gene calls are TRBV7-9 and TRBJ2-7, with D possibly being TRBD1 (6 bases). The V end was cut by 4 bases, the J end by 1 base, with 14 bases between. Germline assignment: CDR1 SEHNR and CDR2 FQNEAQ (reference sequence). The CDR3 is 15 residues long. CDR3 in amino acids: CASSSDSVLSYEQYF. Here the CDR3 DNA reads TGTGCCAGCAGCTCGGACAGCGTACTTTCCTACGAGCAGTACTTC.